Shown below are 27 T cell receptor beta chains from a single sample sequenced in a study of blood T cell repertoires in COVID-19. The data were produced by immunoSEQ multiplex PCR, yet TCRdb's version contains in-frame clones alone and is incomplete. Among approximately 73,000 clones, around nine tenths were seen once, and the ten largest hold roughly 1.9%. The sample consisted of peripheral blood. The receptors derive from a woman in her sixties or seventies with acute or convalescent COVID-19.

The chain links TRBV14 to TRBJ2-1, with 9 bases matching TRBD1. J gave up 7 bases and V 2 bases, and 9 bases lay outside the gene matches. Germline V gene data show CDR1 as SGHDN and CDR2 as FVKESK. This CDR3 contains 16 residues. CDR3 coding DNA: TGTGCCAGCAGCCAATCGGGGACAGGGTTAAGTAATGAGCAGTTCTTC. This translates into CASSQSGTGLSNEQFF.

The chain couples TRBV24-1 to TRBJ2-7; TRBD1 aligns across 8 bases. Germline loops: CDR1 KGHDR, CDR2 SFDVKD. This CDR3 is built from 13 residues. J lost 3 bases, V lost 10 bases, and 7 bases had no gene match. CDR3 nucleotide sequence: TGTGCCACGCAGGGGGCTGGTGGCTACGAGCAGTACTTC. Its protein is CATQGAGGYEQYF.

The chain has TRBV7-9 and TRBJ1-4; the D gene is possibly TRBD1 (5 bases). Trimming left V 2 bases short and J 0 bases short, with 10 bases between. CDR3 length equals 16 residues. Germline V lookup: CDR1 SEHNR, CDR2 FQNEAQ (reference sequence). In DNA, the CDR3 is TGTGCCAGCAGCTTAATTGGGGGGACAACTAATGAAAAACTGTTTTTT. Residues: CASSLIGGTTNEKLFF. The full variable domain, in which reference TRBV7-9 and TRBJ1-4 provide the parts outside the CDR3, is DTGVSQNPRHKITKRGQNVTFRCDPISEHNRLYWYRQTLGQGPEFLTYFQNEAQLEKSRLLSDRFSAERPKGSFSTLEIQRTEQGDSAMYLCASSLIGGTTNEKLFFGSGTQLSVL.

This sequence joins TRBV9 and TRBJ2-7; 8 nucleotides line up with TRBD2. Germline values: CDR1 SGDLS, CDR2 YYNGEE. J was trimmed by 5 bases and V by 0 bases; bases with no gene match: 10. The CDR3 spans 16 residues. The CDR3 protein is CASSVVPAGDLNEQYF. The CDR3 DNA sequence: TGTGCCAGCAGCGTAGTTCCAGCGGGGGACCTCAACGAGCAGTACTTC.

A note on this clone: The same CDR3 arises from other DNA sequences in this sample as well. The rearrangement links TRBV28 to TRBJ2-7, with D tentatively TRBD1 (6 bases). CDR3 length equals 14 residues. Trimming stripped 2 bases from V and 0 bases from J, with 8 bases between. Per the germline V gene, CDR1 is MDHEN and CDR2 is SYDVKM. This CDR3 is CASSLGGRSYEQYF. CDR3 DNA sequence: TGTGCCAGCAGTTTAGGGGGCCGCTCCTACGAGCAGTACTTC. The full variable domain, in which reference TRBV28 and TRBJ2-7 provide the parts outside the CDR3, is DVKVTQSSRYLVKRTGEKVFLECVQDMDHENMFWYRQDPGLGLRLIYFSYDVKMKEKGDIPEGYSVSREKKERFSLILESASTNQTSMYLCASSLGGRSYEQYFGPGTRLTVT.

This rearrangement joins TRBV7-6 to TRBJ2-5, with D unresolved. Trimming shortened V by 1 base and J by 1 base, and 10 bases separated the two germline ends. The CDR3 has 15 residues. Germline V gives CDR1 SGHVS, CDR2 FNYEAQ. CDR3 nucleotide sequence: TGTGCCAGCAGCTTAGATGAGTTCCTCCAAGAGACCCAGTACTTC. This translates into CASSLDEFLQETQYF.

CDR3 sequence reads: CSVGGPHQPQHF. DNA for the CDR3: TGCAGCGTTGGAGGGCCGCATCAGCCCCAGCATTTT. The V call is TRBV29-1, the J call TRBJ1-5; D is unclear. The germline V gene encodes CDR1 SQVTM and CDR2 ANQGSEA. Trimming removed 4 bases from V and 5 bases from J, with 9 bases in between. The CDR3 consists of 12 residues.

The chain combines TRBV4-2 with TRBJ2-7, with TRBD1 matching 11 bases. After removal of 3 bases from V and 6 bases from J, the junction contained 7 bases not matched to a gene. Germline loops: CDR1 LGHNA, CDR2 YNFKEQ. CDR3 size: 15 residues. This CDR3 reads CASSQRTGGFTEQYF. The DNA of the CDR3 is TGTGCCAGCAGCCAGCGGACAGGGGGCTTCACCGAGCAGTACTTC.

The rearrangement links TRBV5-6 to TRBJ1-5; D is unclear. Trimming shortened V by 4 bases and J by 3 bases, and 11 bases separated the two germline ends. CDR3 size: 14 residues. Germline V lookup: CDR1 SGHDT, CDR2 YYEEEE. CDR3 sequence (DNA): TGTGCCAGCAGCCCCTCACTACACAATCAGCCCCAGCATTTT. Its translation is CASSPSLHNQPQHF.

The chain uses TRBV5-1 and TRBJ2-5; weak D call: TRBD1 (6 bases). CDR3 length: 13 residues. The germline CDR1 and CDR2 sequences are SGHRS and YFSETQ. The germline V and J ends were trimmed by 2 bases and 2 bases, with 7 bases remaining between them. Here the CDR3 DNA reads TGCGCCAGCAGCTTACAGGGACAAGAGACCCAGTACTTC. Translated: CASSLQGQETQYF. Supplemented by reference TRBV5-1 and TRBJ2-5, the full variable domain reads KAGVTQTPRYLIKTRGQQVTLSCSPISGHRSVSWYQQTPGQGLQFLFEYFSETQRNKGNFPGRFSGRQFSNSRSEMNVSTLELGDSALYLCASSLQGQETQYFGPGTRLLVL.

The rearrangement links TRBV28 to TRBJ1-5; no reliable D call. This CDR3 comprises 17 residues. Germline V lookup: CDR1 MDHEN, CDR2 SYDVKM. The V gene lost 2 bases and the J gene lost 0 bases, with 14 bases spanning the gap. The CDR3 nucleotides read TGTGCCAGCAGTTTACGGTCGCTCTGGTATAGCAATCAGCCCCAGCATTTT. Protein: CASSLRSLWYSNQPQHF.

The chain is built from TRBV2 and TRBJ2-3; 13 nucleotides line up with TRBD2. The CDR3 is 15 residues long. Germline lookup yields CDR1 SNHLY and CDR2 FYNNEI. With V trimmed by 6 bases and J by 6 bases, 6 bases remained unmatched. This CDR3 is CASRGTSGAPDTQYF. The CDR3 nucleotides read TGTGCCAGCAGAGGGACTAGCGGGGCCCCCGATACGCAGTATTTT.

This chain connects TRBV27 to TRBJ2-7; possibly TRBD1 for D (6 bases). Deletions cut 3 bases from V and 3 bases from J, with 12 bases between. This CDR3 is built from 14 residues. Per the germline V gene, CDR1 is MNHEY and CDR2 is SMNVEV (reference sequence). The DNA for the CDR3 is TGTGCCAGCAGTTTGAAAGGGACACTCTACGAGCAGTACTTC. Amino acid sequence: CASSLKGTLYEQYF.

This rearrangement joins TRBV28 to TRBJ1-2; 10 nucleotides agree with TRBD1. The V segment lost 4 bases and the J segment 0 bases; nucleotides outside the gene matches: 2. Per the germline V gene, CDR1 is MDHEN and CDR2 is SYDVKM. This CDR3 has 15 residues. The CDR3 DNA reads as TGTGCCAGCAGTTCTGGACAGGGGGCTAACTATGGCTACACCTTC. Amino acid sequence: CASSSGQGANYGYTF.

The rearrangement uses TRBV7-2 and TRBJ1-1, with D possibly matching TRBD1 (6 bases). This CDR3 is built from 14 residues. The V end lost 5 bases, the J end lost 7 bases, and 17 bases lay between the germline ends. CDR1 and CDR2 from the germline V gene are SGHTA and FQGNSA. The CDR3 sequence: CASSPKGGGNEAFF. CDR3 in DNA: TGTGCCAGCAGCCCCAAAGGGGGGGGTAATGAAGCTTTCTTT.

This clone was recorded once. This rearrangement joins TRBV7-2 to TRBJ2-1; D call uncertain. Germline CDR1 SGHTA, CDR2 FQGNSA. This CDR3 has 14 residues. V was cut by 7 bases and J by 3 bases, with 13 bases left in between. CDR3 region: CASTVAGDYNEQFF. The CDR3 DNA follows: TGTGCCAGCACGGTGGCAGGCGACTACAATGAGCAGTTCTTC.

This rearrangement joins TRBV27 to TRBJ2-7, with 9 bases aligning to TRBD2. The V segment lost 3 bases and the J segment 2 bases; nucleotides outside the gene matches: 5. CDR1 is MNHEY and CDR2 is SMNVEV in the germline V gene (reference sequence). The CDR3 runs to 15 residues. For the CDR3, the DNA is TGTGCCAGCAGTTTCAAAGCTAGCGGGGCCTACGAGCAGTACTTC. Amino acid sequence: CASSFKASGAYEQYF.

This clone was counted only a few times. The CDR3 DNA reads as TGTGCCAGCAGTGATACCGCGGGGGTAGGGCAGCCCCAGCATTTT. Amino acid sequence: CASSDTAGVGQPQHF. The chain recombines TRBV2 with TRBJ1-5; weak D call: TRBD1 (5 bases). The CDR3 loop spans 15 amino acids. Germline lookup yields CDR1 SNHLY and CDR2 FYNNEI. V dropped 3 bases and J dropped 7 bases, with 16 bases sitting between them.

The CDR3 is CASSLPSGGKAYEQYF. CDR3 sequence (DNA): TGTGCCAGCAGCTTGCCTAGCGGGGGCAAAGCCTACGAGCAGTACTTC. This chain connects TRBV5-4 to TRBJ2-7; TRBD2 matches 10 bases. Trimming cost V 1 base and J 2 bases; bases outside gene matches: 6. Germline values: CDR1 SGHNT, CDR2 YYREEE (reference sequence). This CDR3 is built from 16 residues.

The chain couples TRBV6-6 to TRBJ2-5, with D possibly TRBD2 on 6 matching bases. The V gene's germline CDR1 is MNHNY and CDR2 SVGAGI (reference sequence). The ends were cut back, 6 bases at V and 4 bases at J, with 15 bases in the middle. The CDR3 has 14 residues. The CDR3 sequence is CASSTGPGGETQYF. In DNA form, the CDR3 reads TGTGCCAGCAGCACTGGCCCCGGGGGAGAGACCCAGTACTTC.

This chain connects TRBV2 to TRBJ1-2; weak D call: TRBD1 (5 bases). The length of the CDR3 is 13 residues. Trimming cost V 8 bases and J 1 base, with 11 bases left between them. CDR1 is SNHLY and CDR2 is FYNNEI in the germline V gene. The CDR3 here is CASLYDSNYGYTF. CDR3 sequence (DNA): TGTGCCAGCCTATACGACAGTAACTATGGCTACACCTTC.

The rearrangement uses TRBV28 and TRBJ1-2, with D possibly being TRBD1 (6 bases). CDR1 and CDR2 (germline): MDHEN, SYDVKM. The CDR3 consists of 14 residues. The V and J ends lost 5 bases and 4 bases respectively, with 14 bases between them. CDR3 region: CASSPQTGSYGYTF. CDR3 in DNA: TGTGCCAGCAGTCCCCAGACAGGATCCTATGGCTACACCTTC.

This rearrangement joins TRBV20-1 to TRBJ1-1, with 7 bases fitting TRBD1. Per the germline V gene, CDR1 is DFQATT and CDR2 is SNEGSKA (reference sequence). J gave up 5 bases and V 4 bases, and 1 base lay outside the gene matches. The CDR3 is 11 amino acids. The CDR3 loop is CSATQGTEAFF. DNA of the CDR3: TGCAGTGCTACACAGGGGACTGAAGCTTTCTTT.

V usage is TRBV23-1 and J usage is TRBJ1-5, with D perhaps matching TRBD1 (6 bases). TRBV23-1 is sorted into the ORF group, with uncertain function. The CDR3 covers 14 residues. The V and J ends lost 4 bases and 2 bases respectively, with 9 bases between them. CDR3 in DNA: TGCGCCAGCAGTCCCAGGACAGGCAATCAGCCCCAGCATTTT. Amino acid sequence: CASSPRTGNQPQHF.

The chain is built from TRBV7-9 and TRBJ2-1; TRBD1 is a possible D gene (5 bases). In germline, CDR1 is SEHNR, CDR2 FQNEAQ (reference sequence). The CDR3 loop spans 13 amino acids. V was trimmed by 2 bases and J by 7 bases, leaving 9 bases between them. The CDR3, as DNA: TGTGCCAGCAGCTTATACCAGGGTAATGAGCAGTTCTTC. It encodes CASSLYQGNEQFF.

The chain recombines TRBV28 with TRBJ2-3; 13 bases agree with TRBD2. CDR3 length: 19 amino acids. Germline CDR1 is MDHEN and CDR2 is SYDVKM. Trimming took 2 bases from V and 5 from J; bases not matched to a gene: 13. CDR3 sequence (DNA): TGTGCCAGCAGTTTAAACCAGCAGGGACTAGCGGGAAGGGGAGATACGCAGTATTTT. This sequence encodes CASSLNQQGLAGRGDTQYF.

The rearrangement links TRBV15 to TRBJ2-1; 7 bases are shared with TRBD2. Per the germline V gene, CDR1 is LNHNV and CDR2 is YYDKDF (reference sequence). This CDR3 is 15 amino acids long. J lost 6 bases, V lost 5 bases, and 10 bases had no gene match. CDR3 residues: CATSLPGLGFNEQFF. Written as DNA, the CDR3 is TGTGCCACCAGCCTCCCCGGACTAGGCTTCAATGAGCAGTTCTTC.